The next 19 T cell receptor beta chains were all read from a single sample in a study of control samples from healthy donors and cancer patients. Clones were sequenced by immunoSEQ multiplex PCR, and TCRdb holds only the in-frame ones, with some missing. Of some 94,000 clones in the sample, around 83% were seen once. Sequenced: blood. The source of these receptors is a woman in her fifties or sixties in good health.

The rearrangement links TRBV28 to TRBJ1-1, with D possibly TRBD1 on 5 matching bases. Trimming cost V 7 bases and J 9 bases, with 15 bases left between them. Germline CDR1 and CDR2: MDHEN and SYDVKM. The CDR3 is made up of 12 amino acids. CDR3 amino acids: CASTLGERQAFF. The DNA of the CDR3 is TGTGCCAGCACCCTAGGGGAGCGGCAAGCTTTCTTT.

This CDR3 reads CASSTGRRTGVRSPLHF. For the CDR3, the DNA is TGTGCCAGCAGTACGGGAAGACGGACAGGGGTCAGATCACCCCTCCACTTT. The chain links TRBV27 to TRBJ1-6; 9 nucleotides line up with TRBD1. J lost 10 bases, V lost 5 bases, and 15 bases had no gene match. The CDR3 totals 17 residues. Looked up from germline, CDR1 is MNHEY and CDR2 is SMNVEV (reference sequence).

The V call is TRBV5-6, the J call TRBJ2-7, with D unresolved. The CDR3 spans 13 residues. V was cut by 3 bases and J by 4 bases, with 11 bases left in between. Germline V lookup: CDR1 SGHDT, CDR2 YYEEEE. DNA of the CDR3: TGTGCCAGCAGCTCCGGGCCTCATTACGAGCAGTACTTC. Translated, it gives CASSSGPHYEQYF.

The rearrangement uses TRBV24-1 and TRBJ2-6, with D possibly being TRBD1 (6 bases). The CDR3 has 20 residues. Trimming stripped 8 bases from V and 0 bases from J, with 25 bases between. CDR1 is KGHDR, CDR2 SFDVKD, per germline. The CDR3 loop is CATTPYEPGHQSSGANVLTF. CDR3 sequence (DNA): TGTGCCACCACGCCTTATGAACCGGGACACCAGTCCTCTGGGGCCAACGTCCTGACTTTC.

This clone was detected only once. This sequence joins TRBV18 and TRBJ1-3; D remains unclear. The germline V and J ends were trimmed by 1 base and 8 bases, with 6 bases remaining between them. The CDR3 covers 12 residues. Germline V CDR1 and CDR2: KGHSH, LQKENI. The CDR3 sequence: CASSPRIDTIYF. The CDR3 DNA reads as TGTGCCAGCTCACCACGTATTGACACCATATATTTT.

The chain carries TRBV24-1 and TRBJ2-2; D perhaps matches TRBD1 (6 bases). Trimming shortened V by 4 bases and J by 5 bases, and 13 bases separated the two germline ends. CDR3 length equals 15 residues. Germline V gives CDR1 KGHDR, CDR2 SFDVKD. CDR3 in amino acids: CATSEAQGLTGELFF. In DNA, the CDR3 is TGTGCCACCAGTGAAGCACAGGGATTGACCGGGGAGCTGTTTTTT.

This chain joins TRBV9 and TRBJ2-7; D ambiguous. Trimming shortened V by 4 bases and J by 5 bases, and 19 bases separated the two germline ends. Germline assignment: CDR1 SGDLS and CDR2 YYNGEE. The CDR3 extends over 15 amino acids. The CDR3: CASSPRVQESNEQYF. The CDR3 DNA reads TGTGCCAGCAGCCCCCGGGTCCAAGAAAGTAACGAGCAGTACTTC. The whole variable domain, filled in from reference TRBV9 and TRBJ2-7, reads DSGVTQTPKHLITATGQRVTLRCSPRSGDLSVYWYQQSLDQGLQFLIQYYNGEERAKGNILERFSAQQFPDLHSELNLSSLELGDSALYFCASSPRVQESNEQYFGPGTRLTVT.

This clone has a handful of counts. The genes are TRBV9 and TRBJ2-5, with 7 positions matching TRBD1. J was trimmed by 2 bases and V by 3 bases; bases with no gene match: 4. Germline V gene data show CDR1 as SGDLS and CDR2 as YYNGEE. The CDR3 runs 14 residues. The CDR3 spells CASSDNRGQETQYF. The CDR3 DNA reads TGTGCCAGCAGCGACAACAGGGGTCAAGAGACCCAGTACTTC. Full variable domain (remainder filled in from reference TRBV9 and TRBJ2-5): DSGVTQTPKHLITATGQRVTLRCSPRSGDLSVYWYQQSLDQGLQFLIQYYNGEERAKGNILERFSAQQFPDLHSELNLSSLELGDSALYFCASSDNRGQETQYFGPGTRLLVL.

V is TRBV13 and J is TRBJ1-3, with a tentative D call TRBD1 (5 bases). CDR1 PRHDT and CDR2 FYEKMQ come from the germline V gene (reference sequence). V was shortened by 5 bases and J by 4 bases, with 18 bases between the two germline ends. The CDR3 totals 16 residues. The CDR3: CASSVKGSEMGNTIYF. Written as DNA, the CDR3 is TGTGCCAGCAGCGTTAAGGGGTCTGAGATGGGAAACACCATATATTTT. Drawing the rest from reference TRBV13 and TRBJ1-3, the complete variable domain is AAGVIQSPRHLIKEKRETATLKCYPIPRHDTVYWYQQGPGQDPQFLISFYEKMQSDKGSIPDRFSAQQFSDYHSELNMSSLELGDSALYFCASSVKGSEMGNTIYFGEGSWLTVV.

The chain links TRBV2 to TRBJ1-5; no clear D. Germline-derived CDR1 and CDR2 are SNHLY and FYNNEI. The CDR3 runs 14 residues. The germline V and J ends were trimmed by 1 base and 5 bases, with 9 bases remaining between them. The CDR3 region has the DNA TGTGCCAGCAGTGAAGAGGGCGGGTATCAGCCCCAGCATTTT. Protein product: CASSEEGGYQPQHF.

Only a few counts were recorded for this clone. The CDR3 region has the DNA TGTGCCAGCAGCACGGGACAGGGTACCTATGGCTACACCTTC. Translating it yields CASSTGQGTYGYTF. The chain carries TRBV5-6 and TRBJ1-2; TRBD1 matches 9 bases. The CDR3 is made up of 14 amino acids. V lost 4 bases and J lost 4; bases outside the gene matches: 5. Per the germline V gene, CDR1 is SGHDT and CDR2 is YYEEEE. Complete variable domain (other parts from reference TRBV5-6 and TRBJ1-2): DAGVTQSPTHLIKTRGQQVTLRCSPKSGHDTVSWYQQALGQGPQFIFQYYEEEERQRGNFPDRFSGHQFPNYSSELNVNALLLGDSALYLCASSTGQGTYGYTFGSGTRLTVV.

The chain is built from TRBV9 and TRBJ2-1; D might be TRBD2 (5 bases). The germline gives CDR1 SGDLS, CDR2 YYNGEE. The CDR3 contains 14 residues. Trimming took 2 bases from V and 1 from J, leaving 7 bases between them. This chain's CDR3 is CASSVEGSYNEQFF. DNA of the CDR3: TGTGCCAGCAGCGTTGAGGGATCCTACAATGAGCAGTTCTTC. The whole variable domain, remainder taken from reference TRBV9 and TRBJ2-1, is DSGVTQTPKHLITATGQRVTLRCSPRSGDLSVYWYQQSLDQGLQFLIQYYNGEERAKGNILERFSAQQFPDLHSELNLSSLELGDSALYFCASSVEGSYNEQFFGPGTRLTVL.

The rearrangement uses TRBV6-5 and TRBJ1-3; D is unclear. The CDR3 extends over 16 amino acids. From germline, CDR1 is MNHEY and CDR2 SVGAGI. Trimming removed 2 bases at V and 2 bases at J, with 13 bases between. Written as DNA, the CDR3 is TGTGCCAGCAGTTACGATAGGCAATTGGCTGGAAACACCATATATTTT. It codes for CASSYDRQLAGNTIYF.

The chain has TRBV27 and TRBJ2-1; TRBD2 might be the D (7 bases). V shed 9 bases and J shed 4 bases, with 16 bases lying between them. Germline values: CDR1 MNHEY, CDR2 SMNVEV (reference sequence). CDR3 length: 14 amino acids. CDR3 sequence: CASSRGAGYNEQFF. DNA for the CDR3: TGTGCCAGTTCTCGGGGGGCAGGATACAATGAGCAGTTCTTC.

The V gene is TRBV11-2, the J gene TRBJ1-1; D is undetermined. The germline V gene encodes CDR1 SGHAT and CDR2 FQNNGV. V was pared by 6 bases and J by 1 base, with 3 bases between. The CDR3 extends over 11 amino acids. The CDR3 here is CASSPNTEAFF. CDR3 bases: TGTGCCAGCAGTCCGAACACTGAAGCTTTCTTT. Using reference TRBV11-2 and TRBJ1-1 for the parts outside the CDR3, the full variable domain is EAGVAQSPRYKIIEKRQSVAFWCNPISGHATLYWYQQILGQGPKLLIQFQNNGVVDDSQLPKDRFSAERLKGVDSTLKIQPAKLEDSAVYLCASSPNTEAFFGQGTRLTVV.

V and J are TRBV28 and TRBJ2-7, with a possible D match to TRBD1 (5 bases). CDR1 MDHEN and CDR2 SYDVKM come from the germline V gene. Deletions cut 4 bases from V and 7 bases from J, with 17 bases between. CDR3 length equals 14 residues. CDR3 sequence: CASSSPSKTVEQYF. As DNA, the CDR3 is TGTGCCAGCAGTTCACCCTCAAAGACAGTAGAGCAGTACTTC.

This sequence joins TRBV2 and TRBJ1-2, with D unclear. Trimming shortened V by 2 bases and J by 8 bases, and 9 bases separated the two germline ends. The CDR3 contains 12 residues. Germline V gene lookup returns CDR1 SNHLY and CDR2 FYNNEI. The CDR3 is CASSENLLGYTF. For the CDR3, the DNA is TGTGCCAGCAGTGAAAACCTTCTGGGCTACACCTTC.

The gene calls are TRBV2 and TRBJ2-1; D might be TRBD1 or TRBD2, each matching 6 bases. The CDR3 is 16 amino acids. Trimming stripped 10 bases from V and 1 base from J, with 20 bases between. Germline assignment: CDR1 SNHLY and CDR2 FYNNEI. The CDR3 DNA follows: TGTGCCACCCCGCCGAGGGGGACTGAGTCCTACAATGAGCAGTTCTTC. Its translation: CATPPRGTESYNEQFF. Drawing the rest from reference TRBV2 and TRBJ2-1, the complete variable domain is EPEVTQTPSHQVTQMGQEVILRCVPISNHLYFYWYRQILGQKVEFLVSFYNNEISEKSEIFDDQFSVERPDGSNFTLKIRSTKLEDSAMYFCATPPRGTESYNEQFFGPGTRLTVL.

The CDR3 DNA reads as TGTGCCAGCAGTTATACCGGGCCCGCAACTAATGAAAAACTGTTTTTT. Its translation: CASSYTGPATNEKLFF. This chain joins TRBV6-2 or TRBV6-3 and TRBJ1-4; D unresolved. This CDR3 contains 16 residues. Germline V CDR1 and CDR2: MNHEY, SVGEGT. V gave up 3 bases and J gave up 0 bases, with 11 bases separating them.